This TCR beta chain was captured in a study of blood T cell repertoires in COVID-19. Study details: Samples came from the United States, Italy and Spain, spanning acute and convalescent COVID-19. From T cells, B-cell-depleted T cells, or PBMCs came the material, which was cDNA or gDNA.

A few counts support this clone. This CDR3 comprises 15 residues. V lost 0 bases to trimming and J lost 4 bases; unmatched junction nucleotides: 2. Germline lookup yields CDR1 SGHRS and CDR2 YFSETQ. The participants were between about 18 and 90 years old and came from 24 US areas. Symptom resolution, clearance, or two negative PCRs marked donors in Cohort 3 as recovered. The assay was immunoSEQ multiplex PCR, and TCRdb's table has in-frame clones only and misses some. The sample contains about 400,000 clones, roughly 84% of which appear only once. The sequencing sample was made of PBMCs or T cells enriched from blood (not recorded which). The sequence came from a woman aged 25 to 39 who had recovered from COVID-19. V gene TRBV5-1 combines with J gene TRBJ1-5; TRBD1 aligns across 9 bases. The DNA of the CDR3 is TGCGCCAGCAGCTTGGACGGACAGGGGAATCAGCCCCAGCATTTT. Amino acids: CASSLDGQGNQPQHF.